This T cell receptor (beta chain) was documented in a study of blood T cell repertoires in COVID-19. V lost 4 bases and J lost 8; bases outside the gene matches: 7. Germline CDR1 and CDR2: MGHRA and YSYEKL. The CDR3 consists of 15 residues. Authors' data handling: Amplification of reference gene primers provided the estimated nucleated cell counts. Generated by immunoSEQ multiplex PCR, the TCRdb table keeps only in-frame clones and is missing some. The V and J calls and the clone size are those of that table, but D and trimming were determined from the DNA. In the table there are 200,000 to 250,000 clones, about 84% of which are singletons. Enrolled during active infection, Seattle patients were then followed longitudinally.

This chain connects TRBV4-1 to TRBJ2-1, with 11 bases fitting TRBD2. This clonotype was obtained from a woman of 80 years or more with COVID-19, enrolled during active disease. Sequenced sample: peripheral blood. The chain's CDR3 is CASSRTSGRVYEQFF. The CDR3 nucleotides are TGCGCCAGCAGCCGAACTAGCGGGAGAGTGTATGAGCAGTTCTTC.